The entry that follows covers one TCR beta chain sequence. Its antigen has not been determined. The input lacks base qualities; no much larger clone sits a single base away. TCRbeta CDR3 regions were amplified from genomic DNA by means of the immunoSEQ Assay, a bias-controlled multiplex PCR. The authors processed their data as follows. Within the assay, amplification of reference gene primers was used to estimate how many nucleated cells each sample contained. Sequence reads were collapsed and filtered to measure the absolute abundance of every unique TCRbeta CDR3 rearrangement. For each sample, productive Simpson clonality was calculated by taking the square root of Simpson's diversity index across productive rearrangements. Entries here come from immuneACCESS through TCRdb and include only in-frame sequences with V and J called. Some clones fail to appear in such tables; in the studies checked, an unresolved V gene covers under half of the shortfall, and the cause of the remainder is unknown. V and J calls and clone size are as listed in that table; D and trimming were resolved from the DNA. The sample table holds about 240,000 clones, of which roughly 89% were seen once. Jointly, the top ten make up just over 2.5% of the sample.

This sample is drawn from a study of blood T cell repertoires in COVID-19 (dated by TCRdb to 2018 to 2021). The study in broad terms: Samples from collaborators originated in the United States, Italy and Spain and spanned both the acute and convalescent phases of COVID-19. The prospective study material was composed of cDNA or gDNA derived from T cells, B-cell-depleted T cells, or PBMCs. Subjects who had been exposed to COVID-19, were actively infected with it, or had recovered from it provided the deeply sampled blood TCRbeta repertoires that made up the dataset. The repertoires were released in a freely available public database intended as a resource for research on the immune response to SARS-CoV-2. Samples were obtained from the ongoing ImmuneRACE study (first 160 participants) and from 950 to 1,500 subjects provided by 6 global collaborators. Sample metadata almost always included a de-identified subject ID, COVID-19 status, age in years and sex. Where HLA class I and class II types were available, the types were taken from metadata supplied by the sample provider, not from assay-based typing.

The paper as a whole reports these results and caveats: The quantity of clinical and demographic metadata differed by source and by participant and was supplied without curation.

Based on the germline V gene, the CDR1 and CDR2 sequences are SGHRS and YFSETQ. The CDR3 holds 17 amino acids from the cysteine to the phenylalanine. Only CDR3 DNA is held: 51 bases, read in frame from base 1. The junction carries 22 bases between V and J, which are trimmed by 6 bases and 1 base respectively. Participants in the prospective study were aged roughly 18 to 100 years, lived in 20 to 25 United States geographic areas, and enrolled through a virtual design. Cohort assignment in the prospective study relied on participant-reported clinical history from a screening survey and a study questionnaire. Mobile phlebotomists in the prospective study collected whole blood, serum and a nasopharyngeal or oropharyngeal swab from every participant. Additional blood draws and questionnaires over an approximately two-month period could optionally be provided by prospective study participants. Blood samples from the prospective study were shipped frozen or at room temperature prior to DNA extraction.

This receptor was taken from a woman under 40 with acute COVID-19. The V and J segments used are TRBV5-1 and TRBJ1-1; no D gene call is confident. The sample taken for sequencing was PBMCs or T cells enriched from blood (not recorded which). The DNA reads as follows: TGCGCCAGCACTCTTGGGCTGGGAGGGTTAGCGAACACTGAAGCTTTCTTT. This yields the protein CASTLGLGGLANTEAFF.